This T cell receptor (beta chain) is from a study of blood T cell repertoires in COVID-19. Study background: COVID-19 samples collected from the United States, Italy and Spain covered acute and convalescent phases. Sample material is recorded as cDNA or gDNA derived from T cells, B-cell-depleted T cells, or PBMCs.

CDR3 length: 16 amino acids. V lost 6 bases, J lost 7 bases, and 11 bases stayed unmatched. CDR1 is LNHDA, CDR2 SQIVND, per germline (reference sequence). Per the original data handling: Estimates of nucleated cell counts were drawn from the amplification of reference gene primers. The repertoire was sequenced with immunoSEQ multiplex PCR; TCRdb's copy has only in-frame clones and lacks some. V, J and clone size are taken as reported in that table, and D and trimming were inferred from the DNA itself. The sample lists some 68,000 clones, approximately 92% seen once, with roughly 2.7% in the top ten. The rearrangement links TRBV19 to TRBJ2-2; TRBD2 matches 10 bases. Sequencing was carried out using peripheral blood. The source is a man aged 50-59 years with acute or convalescent COVID-19. The CDR3 reads CASSPSLAGVVGELFF. DNA for the CDR3: TGTGCCAGTAGCCCCTCCCTAGCGGGAGTCGTCGGGGAGCTGTTTTTT.